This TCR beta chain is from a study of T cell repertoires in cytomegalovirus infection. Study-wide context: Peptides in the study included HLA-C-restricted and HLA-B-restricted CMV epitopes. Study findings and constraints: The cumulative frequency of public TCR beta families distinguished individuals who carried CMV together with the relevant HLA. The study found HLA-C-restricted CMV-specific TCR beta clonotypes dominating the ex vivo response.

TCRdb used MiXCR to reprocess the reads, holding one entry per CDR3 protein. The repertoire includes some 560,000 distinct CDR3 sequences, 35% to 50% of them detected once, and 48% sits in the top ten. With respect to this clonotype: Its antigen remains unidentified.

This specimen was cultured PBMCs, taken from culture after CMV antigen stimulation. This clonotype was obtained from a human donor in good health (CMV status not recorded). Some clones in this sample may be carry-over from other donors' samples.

CDR3 DNA sequence: TGTGCCAGCAGCTTAGAGCCACTTAGCCAAGAGACCCAGTACTTC. It translates to CASSLEPLSQETQYF. V gene TRBV7-8 combines with J gene TRBJ2-5, with D uncertain. The V and J ends lost 1 base and 1 base respectively, with 10 bases between them. The CDR3 runs to 15 residues. Germline values: CDR1 SGHVS, CDR2 FQNEAQ.